A single TCR beta chain is shown here with its context. Antigen: not known. TCRdb keeps only in-frame clones here, not all; method: immunoSEQ multiplex PCR. The sample has 25,000 to 30,000 clones, 74% seen once; the top ten hold about 14%. This sample stems from a study of vaccination effects on CD4 cells after COVID-19. Prior to sequencing, the ViraFEST assay stimulated PBMC with viral peptide pools, which expanded the antigen-specific CD4+ T cells. The culture ran for 10 to 11 days, and then CD4+ T cells were isolated. Each person got two doses of an mRNA SARS-CoV-2 vaccine, BNT162b2 or mRNA-1273. Trimming at V came to 3 bases and at J to 8 bases, leaving 7 bases not matched to a gene. CDR1 SSHAT and CDR2 FNYEAQ come from the germline V gene (reference sequence). The CDR3 consists of 15 residues.

Sequencing used CD4+ T cells from PBMCs cultured with HCoV-229E spike peptides, obtained after COVID-19 vaccination. This clonotype was sampled from a human donor who received a COVID-19 vaccine. The rearrangement joins TRBV7-7 to TRBJ2-1; 10 nucleotides agree with TRBD1. The CDR3 reads CASSFSGTGADEQFF. CDR3 coding DNA: TGTGCCAGCAGCTTCTCCGGGACAGGGGCTGATGAGCAGTTCTTC. The full variable domain, its missing parts supplied by reference TRBV7-7 and TRBJ2-1, is GAGVSQSPRYKVTKRGQDVTLRCDPISSHATLYWYQQALGQGPEFLTYFNYEAQPDKSGLPSDRFSAERPEGSISTLTIQRTEQRDSAMYRCASSFSGTGADEQFFGPGTRLTVL.